A selection of T cell receptor beta chains follows, all from one sample in a study of blood T cell repertoires in COVID-19. The assay was immunoSEQ multiplex PCR, and TCRdb's table has in-frame clones only and misses some. This table has under 140,000 clones, 70% to 90% appearing once. The sequenced material came from peripheral blood. All receptors come from a human donor in a cohort sampled during active COVID-19. CDR3s leave out the opening cysteine and the closing phenylalanine or tryptophan.

TRBJ1-2 TRBV5-1 12 ASSAGTGFYGYT
TRBJ1-1 TRBV18 11 ASSQGANTEAF
TRBJ2-5 TRBV5-5 11 ASSEQGMETQY
TRBJ2-7 TRBV15 14 ATSRAAGGTSYEQY
TRBJ2-3 TRBV9 13 ASSASSGGIYTQY
TRBJ1-6 TRBV12-3/TRBV12-4 11 ASSLVENSPLH
TRBJ1-6 TRBV28 17 ASSSPGGAGYYYNSPLH
TRBJ2-1 TRBV5-1 13 ASSPETGFSGEQF
TRBJ2-7 TRBV5-1 11 ASSGQLPYEQY
TRBJ1-5 TRBV30 11 AWSAGYNQPQH
TRBJ1-2 TRBV18 11 ASSPDRNYGYT
TRBJ2-1 TRBV2 11 ASSSDRYNEQF
TRBJ1-2 TRBV7-9 13 ASSLSRDNNYGYT
TRBJ2-2 TRBV28 12 ASTTALNTGELF
TRBJ1-2 TRBV9 14 ASSPGQGPTHYGYT
TRBJ1-6 TRBV6-5 10 ASSEGQQLLH
TRBJ2-3 TRBV30 14 AWSVSNGGSTDTQY